This is a list of T cell receptor beta chains from one sample in a study of CD8 T cells in ankylosing spondylitis. TCRdb re-called the 5' RACE reads with MiXCR, one entry per CDR3 protein. Altogether about 140,000 distinct CDR3 sequences are present, over 10% being singletons, with the ten largest covering roughly 4.3%. The sequenced sample was blood, either unsorted or a sorted T cell fraction (not recorded which). The receptor source for this set is a female donor with ankylosing spondylitis or in good health (not recorded which). Both conserved end residues are trimmed from each CDR3. Each record gives: V gene, D gene, J gene, CDR3 protein. A D gene is named only where the DNA matches it firmly.

TRBV12-3/TRBV12-4	NA	TRBJ2-4	ASSPPASADIQY
TRBV5-1	NA	TRBJ1-1	ASSLAGVIGTEAF
TRBV28	NA	TRBJ1-5	ASTGQNNQPQH
TRBV12-3/TRBV12-4	NA	TRBJ2-7	ASSSGTSYEQY
TRBV24-1	NA	TRBJ2-7	ATSDTGGANEQY
TRBV29-1	NA	TRBJ1-2	SVAQGRDYGYT
TRBV28	TRBD2	TRBJ2-7	ASSLEREFNEQY
TRBV7-9	NA	TRBJ1-1	ASSSARPEAF
TRBV7-2	TRBD1	TRBJ1-1	ASSPLQGVNTEAF
TRBV30	NA	TRBJ1-3	AWSSPGNAGNTIY
TRBV7-2	NA	TRBJ2-3	ASSLAAALDTQY
TRBV7-8	NA	TRBJ2-2	ASSSGTDNTGELF
TRBV4-1	NA	TRBJ2-4	ASSPLGSAKNIQY
TRBV5-5	NA	TRBJ2-2	ASSLQGKGTGELF
TRBV3-1	NA	TRBJ1-1	ASSQGIGTEAF
TRBV7-9	TRBD2	TRBJ2-5	ASSSSSGGTQETQY
TRBV29-1	TRBD1	TRBJ2-2	SVQGATGELF
TRBV6-2/TRBV6-3	NA	TRBJ2-1	ASRMTAYNEQF
TRBV12-3/TRBV12-4	NA	TRBJ2-2	ASSFLSPGFTGELF
TRBV6-5	TRBD1	TRBJ1-2	ASSYFRGRGYGYT
TRBV12-3/TRBV12-4	NA	TRBJ2-2	ASSFQDTGELF
TRBV20-1	TRBD2	TRBJ2-1	SARLPPGTSGIVSYNEQF